This T cell receptor beta chain was captured in a study of shared clonotypes between healthy human individuals (dated by TCRdb to 2020 to 2022). For the study in its entirety: A couple of women and three men aged 18 to 49 years were included in the cohort. Per donor, three plates each were used for CD4 naive and CD4 memory, two for CD8 naive, and one for CD8 memory. To estimate repertoire size and how much clonotype sharing occurs between individuals, the study deeply sequenced the blood TCR repertoires of roughly 5 healthy adults. To increase sequencing depth and limit assay-specific biases, TCR repertoire library preparation and sequencing were carried out by different laboratories using diverse techniques. Each donor's leukapheresis produced roughly between roughly 0.94 and 9.5 billion PBMCs. Points the paper makes about the study in general: Naive subsets generally had larger estimated clonotype richness than memory subsets did. Sampling was limited to blood, and TCR repertoires in tissue likely differ from TCR repertoires in blood. Based on pairwise subsampling, the degree of clonotype sharing among donors was expected to be affected by sequencing depth. The genetic and exposure-history diversity represented was limited by the small number of donors. Incomplete sequencing was indicated by rarefaction of sorted-subset datasets, despite the large sequencing depth. Compared with non-shared clonotypes, clonotypes shared by all four sorted-subset donors had higher generation probabilities. When a few donors were compared, the shared fraction of clonotypes was about 5.4% for naive CD4, approximately 3.3% for naive CD8, roughly 2.5% for memory CD4, and 0.3% to 0.5% for memory CD8.

Using the deep immunoSEQ assay, TCR CDR3 regions were amplified from genomic DNA by multiplex PCR. Extracted genomic DNA from each cell subset was spread evenly across all wells of several immunoSEQ 96-well plates, with each plate serving as a replicate. Each replicate PCR for sorted subsets received about 180 ng genomic DNA, equal to about 29,000 T cell genomes. Purified libraries were quantified with a Qubit 3.0 fluorometer, sized on a Bioanalyzer 2100, and re-quantified with the KAPA Library Quantification kit. A separate single-read 150-cycle Illumina NextSeq 550 flow cell was used to sequence each immunoSEQ 96-well plate. The study's processing was this. Because only junctional sequences without quality scores were contained in the immunoSEQ output, filtering matching that applied to full-length reads could not be performed. Sequences were annotated with PyIR, a Python wrapper for IgBLAST v1.9, and V/J genes and CDR3 were assigned using IMGT germline references. Reads were filtered out if the reads had weak V/J assignments (E-value above 1e-6), no CDR3, stop codons, out-of-frame junctions, or ambiguous translated residues. V3J clonotypes were defined as sequences sharing an identical inferred V gene, J gene, and CDR3 amino acid sequence. Percentage overlap between repertoires was computed as shared unique clonotypes divided by the size of the smaller repertoire. Three approaches were used to assess repertoire richness: RTK rarefaction, the Chao1 estimator, and Recon v2.1 estimates of unobserved clonotypes. For all TCRbeta clonotypes obtained by the gDNA method from a few donors, generation probabilities were computed with OLGA. TCRdb holds this immuneACCESS table with in-frame rearrangements only. Some clones are missing; in checked studies, unresolved V genes explain under half, and the rest has no known cause. V, J and clone size are those of that table, while D and trimming were read from the DNA. The sample yields about 580,000 clones; roughly 98% were counted once. The top ten clones comprise 0.3% of the sample.

The CDR3 runs 14 amino acids, cysteine and phenylalanine included. Only the CDR3 DNA is retained, 42 bases long and in frame from the first base. Sequences SEHNR (CDR1) and FQNEAQ (CDR2) are obtained from the germline V gene (reference sequence). V and J are truncated by 5 bases and 2 bases respectively, leaving an intervening sequence of 12 bases. Of note for this clone: Its recognized antigen is unknown. Qualities for individual bases were not recorded, and no much larger clone is one base off.

For the CD8 naive samples, CD45RO-negative cells were positively selected for CCR7, yielding a CD45RA+CCR7+ population from which TemRA cells were excluded. The donors were healthy, HIV-negative adults with no recently reported acute infections or vaccinations. All donors were Caucasian adults living in Nashville, Tennessee, USA. Blood was obtained by leukapheresis, after which PBMCs were separated by Ficoll-Histopaque density gradient centrifugation and cryopreserved in liquid nitrogen vapor phase. Purity and quantity of every magnetically sorted T cell population were checked by analytical flow cytometry. From each sorted fraction, genomic DNA was isolated and quantified by UV absorbance on a Nanodrop 2000c.

The source is a man between 25 and 39 years old in good health. The material sequenced was naive CD8+ T cells sorted from blood. The cell subset or site label, as the study defines it: CD45RA+CCR7+. Rearrangement joined TRBV7-9 to TRBJ1-2; the D segment cannot be called with confidence. This receptor has the CDR3 CASSPRDRNYGYTF. The base sequence is TGTGCCAGCAGCCCGCGAGATAGGAACTATGGCTACACCTTC.